These 18 T cell receptor beta chains originate from one sample sequenced in a study of T cell responses to AZD1222 COVID-19 vaccine. The method was immunoSEQ multiplex PCR; TCRdb's version includes in-frame clones alone and lacks a portion of them. The top ten hold 2.6% of the sample, which has over 150,000 clones, roughly 87% seen once. This specimen consisted of peripheral blood, obtained on day 0 of AZD1222 vaccination. The receptors originated from an adult in good health.

V is TRBV19 and J is TRBJ1-2; no clear D. The CDR3 contains 15 residues. The V gene lost 2 bases and the J gene lost 2 bases, with 12 bases spanning the gap. Germline V CDR1 and CDR2: LNHDA, SQIVND (reference sequence). The CDR3 reads CASSISAATNYGYTF. DNA of the CDR3: TGTGCCAGTAGTATATCGGCAGCTACGAACTATGGCTACACCTTC.

The chain recombines TRBV28 with TRBJ1-2; D ambiguous. The V gene lost 2 bases and the J gene lost 6 bases, with 13 bases spanning the gap. Germline assignment: CDR1 MDHEN and CDR2 SYDVKM. This CDR3 is 14 amino acids long. CDR3 sequence: CASSLQAVGNGYTF. As DNA, the CDR3 is TGTGCCAGCAGTTTACAGGCCGTCGGGAATGGCTACACCTTC.

This chain uses TRBV29-1 with TRBJ1-2; tentative D call: TRBD1 (6 bases). Deletions cut 2 bases from V and 8 bases from J, with 12 bases between. This CDR3 has 12 residues. Per germline, CDR1 SQVTM and CDR2 ANQGSEA. CDR3 sequence reads: CSVEWGARGYTF. CDR3 coding DNA: TGCAGCGTTGAATGGGGGGCTCGGGGCTACACCTTC.

The V gene is TRBV11-3, the J gene TRBJ2-1; D remains ambiguous. Trimming cost V 4 bases and J 6 bases, with 10 bases left between them. Germline V gene lookup returns CDR1 SGHNT and CDR2 YENEEA. This CDR3 region has 13 residues. In nucleotides, the CDR3 is TGTGCCAGCAGCTCTCACGGCCGCAATGAGCAGTTCTTC. This translates into CASSSHGRNEQFF.

The chain is built from TRBV18 and TRBJ1-4; D not resolved. The CDR3 has 13 amino acids. Trimming took off 4 bases at V and 7 bases at J, with 10 bases between the two ends. CDR1 is KGHSH, CDR2 LQKENI, per germline. The CDR3 DNA follows: TGTGCCAGCTCACAAACAGTGGCTGAAAAACTGTTTTTT. Its translation is CASSQTVAEKLFF.

The chain carries TRBV7-2 and TRBJ1-2; 9 nucleotides agree with TRBD1. Trimming removed 7 bases from V and 7 bases from J; junction bases left unmatched: 22. Per the germline V gene, CDR1 is SGHTA and CDR2 is FQGNSA. The CDR3 sequence is 18 residues long. CDR3 sequence reads: CASTHRARQGVSLGGYTF. Written as DNA, the CDR3 is TGTGCCAGCACTCACAGGGCCCGACAGGGGGTGTCTTTAGGTGGCTACACCTTC.

The V call is TRBV18, the J call TRBJ1-2, with 8 bases fitting TRBD1. V was pared by 2 bases and J by 8 bases, with 7 bases of the junction left unmatched. Germline assignment: CDR1 KGHSH and CDR2 LQKENI. The CDR3 sequence is 14 residues long. This chain's CDR3 is CASSPEQGARGYTF. In DNA, the CDR3 is TGTGCCAGCTCACCAGAGCAGGGGGCGCGAGGCTACACCTTC.

The chain recombines TRBV12-3 or TRBV12-4 with TRBJ1-1, with a tentative D call TRBD1 (6 bases). CDR3 size: 13 residues. The germline V and J ends were trimmed by 6 bases and 1 base, with 9 bases remaining between them. This chain's CDR3 is CASRTGQNTEAFF. The CDR3 DNA is TGTGCCAGCAGGACAGGACAGAACACTGAAGCTTTCTTT.

This chain links TRBV11-3 with TRBJ2-2, with 7 nucleotides matching TRBD2. Looked up from germline, CDR1 is SGHNT and CDR2 is YENEEA. J was trimmed by 9 bases and V by 0 bases; bases with no gene match: 1. The CDR3 extends over 13 amino acids. The CDR3 DNA follows: TGTGCCAGCAGCTTAGAAAGCGGGAGGGAGCTGTTTTTT. Its translation: CASSLESGRELFF.

This chain connects TRBV19 to TRBJ2-6; D perhaps matches TRBD1 (6 bases). V was cut by 1 base and J by 2 bases, with 12 bases left in between. Germline CDR1 is LNHDA and CDR2 is SQIVND (reference sequence). The CDR3 is 17 amino acids. The CDR3 loop reads CASSIVLQGAGANVLTF. CDR3 sequence (DNA): TGTGCCAGTAGTATAGTCCTACAGGGCGCTGGGGCCAACGTCCTGACTTTC.

V is TRBV6-1 and J is TRBJ2-6; no definite D call. The CDR3 is made up of 14 amino acids. The germline CDR1 and CDR2 sequences are MNHNS and SASEGT. Trimming removed 1 base from V and 1 base from J, with 2 bases in between. The CDR3 reads CASSEGSGANVLTF. In DNA, the CDR3 is TGTGCCAGCAGTGAAGGGTCTGGGGCCAACGTCCTGACTTTC.

This chain connects TRBV6-1 to TRBJ1-1; D not certain. Trimming pared 6 bases from V and 4 bases from J, leaving 12 bases between. Germline V gene data show CDR1 as MNHNS and CDR2 as SASEGT. The CDR3 is 13 residues long. CDR3 nucleotide sequence: TGTGCCAGCAGGACGGTACGAAGCACTGAAGCTTTCTTT. This sequence encodes CASRTVRSTEAFF.

This chain uses TRBV28 with TRBJ2-7; D tentatively fits TRBD1 or TRBD2 (5 bases each). Germline V gene lookup returns CDR1 MDHEN and CDR2 SYDVKM. The CDR3 length is 14 residues. V was cut by 5 bases and J by 0 bases, with 11 bases left in between. The DNA for the CDR3 is TGTGCCAGCAGTGGGACGGAGCCCTCCTACGAGCAGTACTTC. This codes for CASSGTEPSYEQYF.

The rearrangement joins TRBV6-5 to TRBJ2-7, with D uncertain. CDR1 and CDR2 from the germline V gene are MNHEY and SVGAGI. The V end lost 5 bases, the J end lost 4 bases, and 6 bases lay between the germline ends. This CDR3 comprises 11 residues. The chain's CDR3 is CASSLVYEQYF. Written as DNA, the CDR3 is TGTGCCAGCAGTCTAGTATACGAGCAGTACTTC.

The chain links TRBV28 to TRBJ2-1; D unresolved. The CDR3 is 14 amino acids. Per the germline V gene, CDR1 is MDHEN and CDR2 is SYDVKM. The V end lost 2 bases, the J end lost 9 bases, and 14 bases lay between the germline ends. The CDR3 coding sequence is TGTGCCAGCAGTTTACAGAGCCTTTTCGGTGAGCAGTTCTTC. Its translation is CASSLQSLFGEQFF.

This chain uses TRBV30 with TRBJ1-5; 8 bases fit TRBD1. The germline gives CDR1 GTSNPN, CDR2 SVGIG (reference sequence). Trimming cost V 4 bases and J 2 bases; bases outside gene matches: 10. The CDR3 has 16 amino acids. The CDR3 sequence is CAWKGQGAVGNQPQHF. The CDR3 DNA follows: TGTGCCTGGAAGGGGCAGGGGGCGGTTGGCAATCAGCCCCAGCATTTT.

The J gene is TRBJ1-4, the V gene TRBV2; D gene unclear. V gave up 1 base and J gave up 8 bases, with 17 bases separating them. CDR1 and CDR2 (germline): SNHLY, FYNNEI. This CDR3 is built from 16 residues. The CDR3 DNA reads as TGTGCCAGCAGTGAAGAGATAGAGGGCGTAGGGGAAAAACTGTTTTTT. Protein: CASSEEIEGVGEKLFF.

This rearrangement joins TRBV7-3 to TRBJ2-1; TRBD2 agrees at 7 bases. CDR1 SGHTA and CDR2 FQGTGA come from the germline V gene. This CDR3 has 13 amino acids. J was trimmed by 9 bases and V by 4 bases; bases with no gene match: 6. Here the CDR3 DNA reads TGTGCCAGCAGCTCCCGACTAGCCGGTGAGCAGTTCTTC. It is translated as CASSSRLAGEQFF.